This TCR beta chain stems from a study of CD8 T cells in Susac syndrome. On the study more broadly: The Susac syndrome patients were therapy-naive, on corticosteroids, or on intravenous immunoglobulin alone at blood draw.

The length of the CDR3 is 14 residues. Germline V CDR1 and CDR2: ENHRY, SYGVKD. Random-hexamer reverse transcription was applied to about 0.5 to 1 ug RNA. Multiplex PCR with immunoSEQ amplified the TCR beta CDR3 across 54 Vbeta and 13 Jbeta. TCRdb passed the immunoSEQ multiplex PCR reads through MiXCR, listing each CDR3 protein once. This table has 150,000 to 200,000 distinct CDR3 sequences, roughly 90% appearing once. Broader study findings: The CD4+ T cell repertoires from Susac syndrome exhibited no clonal expansion.

Comment on this clonotype: The antigen remains unidentified. The junction does not match germline at one end; this may be a read error.

The sequenced material came from CD4+ T cells from PBMCs. The source of this sequence is a human donor with Susac syndrome. The genes are TRBV10-3 and TRBJ1-1; D may be TRBD1 (5 bases). This CDR3 is CAMSELTGGTEAFF. The CDR3 DNA sequence: TGTGCCATGAGTGAGTTAACAGGCGGAACTGAAGCTTTCTTT.